The next 9 T cell receptor beta chains were all read from a single sample in a study of beta chain features in type 1 diabetes. Expressed TCRB transcripts were sequenced because the entire RNA isolate underwent reverse transcription. Clones were sequenced by immunoSEQ multiplex PCR, and TCRdb holds only the in-frame ones, with some missing. Of approximately 380,000 clones detected, about 15% appear once; the ten largest clones hold more than 0.015%. Sequences were obtained from naive CD4+ T cells from blood. The receptors here all came from a woman under 30 in good health.

The chain recombines TRBV7-9 with TRBJ1-2; a possible D gene is TRBD1 (5 bases). CDR3 length: 15 amino acids. CDR1 SEHNR and CDR2 FQNEAQ come from the germline V gene (reference sequence). With 0 bases removed from V and 4 bases from J, the gap between germline ends came to 12 bases. The CDR3 is CASSLAGQFGYGYTF. CDR3 in DNA: TGTGCCAGCAGCTTAGCGGGGCAGTTTGGCTATGGCTACACCTTC.

Only a few counts were recorded for this clone. The J gene is TRBJ2-7, the V gene TRBV11-2; TRBD2 agrees at 15 bases. V was clipped by 6 bases and J by 2 bases; unmatched bases: 14. The CDR3 has 19 amino acids. The germline V gene has CDR1 SGHAT and CDR2 FQNNGV. The CDR3 protein is CASSPGMGTSGRSTYEQYF. As DNA, the CDR3 is TGTGCCAGCAGTCCGGGGATGGGGACTAGCGGGAGGTCGACCTACGAGCAGTACTTC.

This chain connects TRBV29-1 to TRBJ2-7; D perhaps matches TRBD2 (6 bases). The germline V gene has CDR1 SQVTM and CDR2 ANQGSEA. The V end was cut by 3 bases, the J end by 3 bases, with 12 bases between. The CDR3 loop spans 13 amino acids. The CDR3 DNA follows: TGCAGCGTTGAGACCGGGGAGGTCTACGAGCAGTACTTC. It translates to CSVETGEVYEQYF.

This clone was seen only a few times. This rearrangement joins TRBV7-2 to TRBJ2-2, with a tentative D call TRBD1 (6 bases). The germline CDR1 and CDR2 sequences are SGHTA and FQGNSA. The CDR3 runs to 16 residues. Between the trimmed V and J ends, which lost 4 bases and 4 bases, there was a span of 16 bases. The CDR3 DNA reads as TGTGCCAGCAGCTGGGCCCCACAGGGTTCCACCGGGGAGCTGTTTTTT. Its protein product is CASSWAPQGSTGELFF.

This clone was observed a few times. The chain uses TRBV4-3 and TRBJ2-3; D is possibly TRBD1 (5 bases). Germline CDR1 reads LGHNA; CDR2 reads YSLEER. V lost 8 bases and J 7 bases, leaving 10 bases between the germline ends. The CDR3 has 11 amino acids. CDR3 in amino acids: CASLGANTQYF. The CDR3 region has the DNA TGCGCCAGCCTAGGGGCGAATACGCAGTATTTT.

V gene TRBV7-9 combines with J gene TRBJ1-1; no clear D. This CDR3 spans 13 amino acids. Trimming stripped 5 bases from V and 7 bases from J, with 14 bases between. Germline V gene lookup returns CDR1 SEHNR and CDR2 FQNEAQ (reference sequence). The CDR3: CASSPGRTLEAFF. DNA of the CDR3: TGTGCCAGCAGCCCCGGTCGAACTCTTGAAGCTTTCTTT.

This clone appeared a single time. The V call is TRBV28, the J call TRBJ2-7; unclear D gene. CDR1 is MDHEN, CDR2 SYDVKM, per germline. The CDR3 runs 13 residues. The V gene lost 6 bases and the J gene lost 3 bases, with 12 bases spanning the gap. The CDR3 spells CASRRQLYYEQYF. In nucleotides, the CDR3 is TGTGCCAGCAGGAGGCAGTTATACTACGAGCAGTACTTC.

The chain joins TRBV30 to TRBJ2-7; 8 nucleotides align to TRBD1. The CDR3 is 14 amino acids. Germline lookup yields CDR1 GTSNPN and CDR2 SVGIG (reference sequence). The V segment lost 3 bases and the J segment 2 bases; nucleotides outside the gene matches: 6. Written as DNA, the CDR3 is TGTGCCTGGAGGGGGACAGGATCCCCCTACGAGCAGTACTTC. It translates to CAWRGTGSPYEQYF.

A few counts support this clone. CDR3: CASSREGADTQYF. The CDR3 DNA reads as TGTGCCAGCTCGCGGGAGGGCGCAGATACGCAGTATTTT. V and J are TRBV2 and TRBJ2-3; TRBD2 matches 9 bases. CDR3 length equals 13 residues. V gave up 8 bases and J gave up 4 bases; unmatched junction bases: 4. CDR1 and CDR2 from the germline V gene are SNHLY and FYNNEI. Complete variable domain (other parts from reference TRBV2 and TRBJ2-3): EPEVTQTPSHQVTQMGQEVILRCVPISNHLYFYWYRQILGQKVEFLVSFYNNEISEKSEIFDDQFSVERPDGSNFTLKIRSTKLEDSAMYFCASSREGADTQYFGPGTRLTVL.